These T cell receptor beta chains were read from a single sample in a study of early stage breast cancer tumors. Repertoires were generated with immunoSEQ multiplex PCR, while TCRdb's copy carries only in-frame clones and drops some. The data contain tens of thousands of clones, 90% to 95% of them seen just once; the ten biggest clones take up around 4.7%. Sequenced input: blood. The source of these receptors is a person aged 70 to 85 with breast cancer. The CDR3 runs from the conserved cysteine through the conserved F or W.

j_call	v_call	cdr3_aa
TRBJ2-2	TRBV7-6	CASSLYKRESGELFF
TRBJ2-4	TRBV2	CASSDGYGDIQYF
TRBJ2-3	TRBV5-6	CASSLAGGRDTQYF
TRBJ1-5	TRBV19	CASRDPGGGSNQPQHF
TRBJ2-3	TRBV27	CASSPRQGGTQYF
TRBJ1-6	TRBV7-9	CASSLSRVNINSPLHF
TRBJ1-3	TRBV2	CASSLDSSGNTIYF
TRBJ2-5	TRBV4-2	CASSQERIGAGGQETQYF
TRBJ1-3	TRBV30	CAWSGDSFRDFSGNTIYF
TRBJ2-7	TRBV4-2	CASSQVVASGVYEQYF
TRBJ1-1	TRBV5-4	CASIRQPMNTEAFF
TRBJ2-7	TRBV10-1	CASSGSGLNEQYF
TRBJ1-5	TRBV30	CAWRDRGREPQHF
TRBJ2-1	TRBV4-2	CASSQDPTSGGALSYNEQFF
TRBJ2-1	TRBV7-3	CASSHWGGSGRTTYNEQFF
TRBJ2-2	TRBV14	CASSRARAAVNTGELFF
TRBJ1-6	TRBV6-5	CASSYGGGDNSPLHF
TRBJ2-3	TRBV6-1	CASRRELAVTDTQYF
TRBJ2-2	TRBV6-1	CASIPLAEDTGELFF
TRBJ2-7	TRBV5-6	CASSLVDRVAEQYF
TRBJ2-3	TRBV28	CASRPTGLGTDTQYF
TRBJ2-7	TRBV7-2	CASSPVTGGDRKQYF
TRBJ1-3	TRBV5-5	CASSPLRTGAYSGNTIYF
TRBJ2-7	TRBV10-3	CAISEWTYEQYF
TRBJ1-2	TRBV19	CASSIVGTATNYGYTF
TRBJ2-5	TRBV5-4	CASSLAGGQETQYF
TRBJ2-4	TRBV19	CASSISGDRAKNIQYF
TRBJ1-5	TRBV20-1	CSALAWPQHF
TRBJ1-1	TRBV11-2	CASSLGHLNTEAFF